This T cell receptor beta chain is from a study of cytomegalovirus exposure and HLA in healthy donors. Overall study findings and caveats: Reportedly, TCR beta sequences accurately predicted HLA-A and HLA-B alleles in most subjects. In a later analysis, HLA-associated beta chains showed higher expansion and lower generation probabilities than comparable chains. Cytomegalovirus-associated status was assigned to some 180 TCR beta chains.

Per germline, CDR1 SGHDT and CDR2 YYEEEE. The CDR3 has 19 residues. J gave up 0 bases and V 2 bases, and 12 bases lay outside the gene matches. The primer mix had 60 Vbeta and 13 Jbeta primers. Produced via immunoSEQ multiplex PCR; TCRdb's table is partial and in-frame only. This repertoire includes about 200,000 clones. Notes on this clone: Its matching antigen is unknown.

The chain is built from TRBV5-6 and TRBJ2-7, with TRBD2 matching 12 bases. The sample was PBMCs. This sequence originates from a girl aged 2-10 years in good health and CMV-seropositive. The CDR3 sequence is CASSFSPIRLAGDSYEQYF. The CDR3 region has the DNA TGTGCCAGCAGCTTTTCCCCCATCCGACTAGCGGGAGACTCCTACGAGCAGTACTTC.